Below are 10 T cell receptor beta chains sequenced from a single sample in a study of T cell responses to AZD1222 COVID-19 vaccine (dated by TCRdb to the early 2020s). The sample's time point, from its label and the paper: baseline before first vaccination. To prepare the library, the immunoSEQ multiplex PCR assay was applied. TCRdb carries this immuneACCESS record with in-frame sequences only. Its versions omit some clonotypes, under half of them owing to an unresolved V gene in the studies checked, with the rest unexplained. In all, the sample holds around 140,000 clones, and roughly 93% of those were seen once. The ten largest clones take up roughly 5.6% of the sample. This specimen was peripheral blood, taken on day 0 of AZD1222 vaccination. These receptors came from an adult in good health.

This chain links TRBV4-2 with TRBJ1-2; 8 nucleotides line up with TRBD1. Germline V CDR1 and CDR2: LGHNA, YNFKEQ. The CDR3 has 15 amino acids. V lost 0 bases to trimming and J lost 6 bases; unmatched junction nucleotides: 6. The CDR3 nucleotides read TGTGCCAGCAGCCAAGAAGCGGACAGGGCCAATGGCTACACCTTC. The encoded protein is CASSQEADRANGYTF.

This clone is a singleton in its sample. The chain has TRBV13 and TRBJ2-7; D is unclear. Germline loops: CDR1 PRHDT, CDR2 FYEKMQ (reference sequence). The V end was cut by 6 bases, the J end by 4 bases, with 13 bases between. This CDR3 is built from 13 residues. As DNA, the CDR3 is TGTGCCAGCAGGACGAGGACGGATTACGAGCAGTACTTC. Its protein product is CASRTRTDYEQYF. Filled out from reference TRBV13 and TRBJ2-7, the complete variable domain reads AAGVIQSPRHLIKEKRETATLKCYPIPRHDTVYWYQQGPGQDPQFLISFYEKMQSDKGSIPDRFSAQQFSDYHSELNMSSLELGDSALYFCASRTRTDYEQYFGPGTRLTVT.

The chain joins TRBV5-4 to TRBJ1-2; 8 bases agree with TRBD1. Germline assignment: CDR1 SGHNT and CDR2 YYREEE (reference sequence). The CDR3 covers 15 residues. V trimming: 3 bases; J trimming: 4 bases; junction bases outside the gene matches: 8. CDR3 sequence (DNA): TGTGCCAGCAGCTCGAGGACAGGGCCGACCTATGGCTACACCTTC. It encodes CASSSRTGPTYGYTF.

The rearrangement links TRBV19 to TRBJ1-4; D may be TRBD1 (5 bases). The CDR3 sequence is 17 residues long. CDR1 is LNHDA and CDR2 is SQIVND in the germline V gene (reference sequence). Trimming removed 4 bases from V and 0 bases from J, with 15 bases in between. CDR3 protein: CASSTKRTLTTNEKLFF. The CDR3 region has the DNA TGTGCCAGTAGTACTAAACGGACACTTACAACTAATGAAAAACTGTTTTTT.

Here the CDR3 reads CASSPRTGAGELFF. Written as DNA, the CDR3 is TGTGCCAGCAGCCCCAGAACAGGGGCCGGGGAGCTGTTTTTT. The gene calls are TRBV14 and TRBJ2-2; TRBD1 matches 7 bases. V shed 4 bases, J shed 6 bases, and the junction held 5 bases outside the gene matches. This CDR3 spans 14 amino acids. Germline V lookup: CDR1 SGHDN, CDR2 FVKESK.

This clone was observed a single time. This chain uses TRBV6-5 with TRBJ2-2; 7 nucleotides agree with TRBD1. CDR3 length: 15 residues. V lost 5 bases and J lost 6; bases outside the gene matches: 9. Germline assignment: CDR1 MNHEY and CDR2 SVGAGI. CDR3 coding DNA: TGTGCCAGCAGTAACCACAGGGGCCGAGCCGGGGAGCTGTTTTTT. It yields the protein CASSNHRGRAGELFF.

The chain links TRBV28 to TRBJ2-2; 12 positions agree with TRBD2. Per the germline V gene, CDR1 is MDHEN and CDR2 is SYDVKM. Unmatched junction bases numbered 5, after V lost 8 bases and J lost 7 bases. CDR3 length: 14 amino acids. CDR3 nucleotide sequence: TGTGCCAGCCGGACTAGCGGGGAGGTCGGGGAGCTGTTTTTT. Translation: CASRTSGEVGELFF.

V and J are TRBV6-2 or TRBV6-3 and TRBJ2-2; D unresolved. V lost 0 bases, J lost 1 base, and 9 bases lay in between. CDR1 and CDR2 (germline): MNHEY, SVGEGT. CDR3 length equals 16 residues. The CDR3 bases are TGTGCCAGCAGTTACTCGGGGTCCCTGAACACCGGGGAGCTGTTTTTT. Its translation is CASSYSGSLNTGELFF.

V and J are TRBV7-9 and TRBJ2-1; tentative D call: TRBD1 (5 bases). CDR3 size: 12 residues. Per the germline V gene, CDR1 is SEHNR and CDR2 is FQNEAQ (reference sequence). The ends were cut back, 8 bases at V and 5 bases at J, with 10 bases in the middle. The DNA of the CDR3 is TGTGCCAGCGGGTTGACAGACAATGAGCAGTTCTTC. It translates to CASGLTDNEQFF.

On this clone itself: At one boundary the junction diverges from the germline segment, which might be a read error. V is TRBV6-2 or TRBV6-3 and J is TRBJ2-7, with unresolved D. This CDR3 region has 12 residues. The germline CDR1 and CDR2 sequences are MNHEY and SVGEGT. The CDR3 sequence is CASSYIGSERYF. Written as DNA, the CDR3 is TGTGCCAGCAGTTACATTGGGTCCGAGCGGTACTTC.